A single sample is the source of the 2 T cell receptor beta chains below, sequenced in a study of T cell responses to AZD1222 COVID-19 vaccine. Assay used: immunoSEQ multiplex PCR; TCRdb lists only in-frame clones, some missing. The repertoire holds about 120,000 clones, 80% to 90% seen once, with approximately 3.1% in the top ten. Sequencing used peripheral blood, obtained on day 0 of AZD1222 vaccination. The receptors were sampled from an adult in good health.

With regard to this clone: An end of the junction differs from the germline gene, which may be a read error. This chain's CDR3 is CATSDLVSNMMVF. The CDR3, as DNA: TGTGCCACCAGTGATTTAGTCTCGAACATGATGGTCTTC. This chain joins TRBV24-1 and TRBJ2-1; no clear D. This CDR3 has 13 amino acids. Germline V gives CDR1 KGHDR, CDR2 SFDVKD.

This chain links TRBV28 with TRBJ2-7; 8 nucleotides agree with TRBD1. The CDR3 is 14 amino acids. Germline-derived CDR1 and CDR2 are MDHEN and SYDVKM. The J segment lost 5 bases and the V segment lost 6 bases, leaving 9 bases of the junction unmatched. CDR3 nucleotide sequence: TGTGCCAGCAGAGGACAGGGCTCTTTCGACGAGCAGTACTTC. This translates into CASRGQGSFDEQYF.